This entry features one T cell receptor (beta chain) sequence. The sample originates from a study of blood T cell repertoires in COVID-19. Study-level information: The United States, Italy and Spain supplied acute and convalescent COVID-19 samples. Sources were T cells, B-cell-depleted T cells, or PBMCs; the material itself was cDNA or gDNA.

This CDR3 spans 14 amino acids. Deletions cut 5 bases from V and 2 bases from J, with 10 bases between. CDR1 is MNHNS and CDR2 is SASEGT in the germline V gene. In the authors' workflow: How many nucleated cells were present was estimated from reference gene primer amplification. Here immunoSEQ multiplex PCR was the method, and the copy in TCRdb shows in-frame clones only, minus some. The V and J calls and clone size come from that table; D and trimming were worked out from the DNA. This sample has under 130,000 clones; 80% to 90% occur once, and the top ten carry approximately 3.5%. The TCR originated in a woman aged 60-75 years with acute or convalescent COVID-19. The sequenced sample consisted of peripheral blood. The chain uses TRBV6-1 and TRBJ1-5; possibly TRBD1 for D (5 bases). CDR3 in DNA: TGTGCCAGCAGTCCCACAGGAGGCAATCAGCCCCAGCATTTT. Amino acid sequence: CASSPTGGNQPQHF.